This TCR beta chain derives from a study of shared clonotypes between healthy human individuals. Across the study: CD4 naive cells filled three plates per donor, CD4 memory three, CD8 naive two and CD8 memory one.

This table comes from immunoSEQ multiplex PCR, and its TCRdb copy is limited to in-frame clones, with some not included. The sample includes about 750,000 clones, over 90% of them seen just once. The naive CD8 population came from CD45RO-negative cells selected for CCR7, without terminally differentiated effector memory CD45RA+ cells. Everyone who donated was a Caucasian adult who lived in Nashville, Tennessee. In regard to this clone: No antigen is known for it.

The length of the CDR3 is 13 residues. The germline V gene has CDR1 SEHNR and CDR2 FQNEAQ (reference sequence). V lost 6 bases and J 1 base, leaving 7 bases between the germline ends. Study-wide results and caveats: In contrast to clonotypes shared by all four donors, non-shared clonotypes had lower generation probabilities.

The receptor was isolated from a man aged 25-45 years in good health. The chain couples TRBV7-9 to TRBJ2-1, with D uncertain. The sequenced sample was naive CD8+ T cells sorted from blood. The CDR3 loop is CASRDESYNEQFF. CDR3 DNA: TGTGCCAGCAGGGACGAGTCCTACAATGAGCAGTTCTTC.